These 20 T cell receptor beta chains share one sample of origin, sequenced in a study of vaccination and CD4 T cells after COVID-19. Cultured CD4+ T-cell DNA underwent Oncomine TCR Beta short-read sequencing. TCRdb re-called the PCR reads with MiXCR, one entry per CDR3 protein. The sample lists about 19,000 distinct CDR3 sequences; 40% to 55% were seen once. Treatment in this sample: roughly 11-day PBMC culture with coronavirus spike peptide pools or control peptides (ViraFEST assay). No antigen has been assigned to these receptors. The sample consisted of CD4+ T cells from blood, cultured in vitro, taken after SARS-CoV-2 vaccination. The receptors shown here come from a human donor who had recovered from COVID-19.

This rearrangement joins TRBV6-1 to TRBJ2-7, with D possibly being TRBD2 (6 bases). The CDR3 contains 13 residues. CDR1 is MNHNS, CDR2 SASEGT, per germline. V was pared by 7 bases and J by 1 base, with 11 bases between. The CDR3 loop reads CASNQAGSYEQYF. For the CDR3, the DNA is TGTGCCAGCAACCAAGCGGGTTCCTACGAGCAGTACTTC.

The CDR3 nucleotides are TGTGCCAGCAGTTTAATAGGGGACACTGAAGCTTTCTTT. It specifies CASSLIGDTEAFF. The J gene is TRBJ1-1, the V gene TRBV27, with a tentative D call TRBD1 (5 bases). Between the trimmed V and J ends, which lost 2 bases and 3 bases, there was a span of 7 bases. Germline V CDR1 and CDR2: MNHEY, SMNVEV (reference sequence). CDR3 length: 13 residues.

A remark on this clonotype: A junction end diverges from the germline sequence, so it may reflect a read error. This chain links TRBV30 with TRBJ2-1; D is perhaps TRBD1 or TRBD2 (6 bases each). The CDR3 runs to 13 residues. The germline CDR1 and CDR2 sequences are GTSNPN and SVGIG (reference sequence). CDR3 nucleotides: TGTGCCTGGAGTGTAGGTAGTGCAACAGGGAGGCTCTTC. As protein: CAWSVGSATGRLF.

The chain carries TRBV19 and TRBJ2-3, with a possible D match to TRBD2 (6 bases). The V gene's germline CDR1 is LNHDA and CDR2 SQIVND (reference sequence). The CDR3 is made up of 14 amino acids. Trimming cost V 2 bases and J 6 bases, with 12 bases left between them. This CDR3 reads CASSINGGFDTQYF. The DNA for the CDR3 is TGTGCCAGTAGTATAAATGGAGGGTTTGATACGCAGTATTTT. Supplemented by reference TRBV19 and TRBJ2-3, the full variable domain reads DGGITQSPKYLFRKEGQNVTLSCEQNLNHDAMYWYRQDPGQGLRLIYYSQIVNDFQKGDIAEGYSVSREKKESFPLTVTSAQKNPTAFYLCASSINGGFDTQYFGPGTRLTVL.

The genes are TRBV7-2 and TRBJ2-7; 8 bases are shared with TRBD1. The CDR3 consists of 15 residues. The junction had 11 bases not matched to a gene; V was cut back by 5 bases and J by 5 bases. Per germline, CDR1 SGHTA and CDR2 FQGNSA. The CDR3 nucleotides are TGTGCCAGCAGCCCGCGGTCGGCAGGGGGCCACGAGCAGTACTTC. Its translation is CASSPRSAGGHEQYF. Full variable domain (remainder filled in from reference TRBV7-2 and TRBJ2-7): GAGVSQSPSNKVTEKGKDVELRCDPISGHTALYWYRQSLGQGLEFLIYFQGNSAPDKSGLPSDRFSAERTGGSVSTLTIQRTQQEDSAVYLCASSPRSAGGHEQYFGPGTRLTVT.

This clonotype turned up a few times. The chain couples TRBV27 to TRBJ2-1, with 7 bases fitting TRBD2. The CDR3 runs to 12 residues. V dropped 4 bases and J dropped 7; count of bases not matched to a gene: 1. Germline assignment: CDR1 MNHEY and CDR2 SMNVEV (reference sequence). The CDR3 loop is CASSWGGNEQFF. The DNA for the CDR3 is TGTGCCAGCAGTTGGGGGGGGAATGAGCAGTTCTTC.

The J gene is TRBJ1-5, the V gene TRBV6-2 or TRBV6-3; no firm D call. CDR3 length: 13 amino acids. V lost 5 bases to trimming and J lost 4 bases, with 9 bases between them. In germline, CDR1 is MNHEY, CDR2 SVGEGT. The CDR3 sequence: CASSRILNQPQHF. The DNA of the CDR3 is TGTGCCAGCAGTCGTATCCTTAATCAGCCCCAGCATTTT.

The V call is TRBV6-1, the J call TRBJ2-1, with TRBD2 as a possible D gene (6 bases). The ends were cut back, 9 bases at V and 0 bases at J, with 18 bases in the middle. This CDR3 is 16 amino acids long. CDR1 and CDR2 from the germline V gene are MNHNS and SASEGT. CDR3 protein: CASRDSTLSSYNEQFF. The CDR3 nucleotides read TGTGCCAGTCGGGACTCCACCTTAAGCTCCTACAATGAGCAGTTCTTC.

This clonotype was seen a handful of times. The chain recombines TRBV20-1 with TRBJ2-3; D gene ambiguous. Germline CDR1 DFQATT, CDR2 SNEGSKA (reference sequence). V dropped 0 bases and J dropped 1 base, with 11 bases sitting between them. This CDR3 comprises 15 residues. The CDR3 region is CSARETVLRTDTQYF. In DNA, the CDR3 is TGCAGTGCTAGAGAAACTGTTCTGCGCACAGATACGCAGTATTTT.

This clonotype showed up just a few times. The gene calls are TRBV6-1 and TRBJ1-1; the D gene is possibly TRBD1 (5 bases). V lost 5 bases and J lost 5, with 15 bases in between. Germline loops: CDR1 MNHNS, CDR2 SASEGT. The CDR3 extends over 14 amino acids. In DNA, the CDR3 is TGTGCCAGCAGTCCCAACTCAGGGAGAACTGAAGCTTTCTTT. Encoded protein: CASSPNSGRTEAFF.

The chain carries TRBV7-3 and TRBJ2-1; D is possibly TRBD2 (5 bases). The length of the CDR3 is 13 residues. The germline CDR1 and CDR2 sequences are SGHTA and FQGTGA. V dropped 3 bases and J dropped 2 bases, with 5 bases sitting between them. In DNA form, the CDR3 reads TGTGCCAGCAGCTTTAGCGCCTACAATGAGCAGTTCTTC. It specifies CASSFSAYNEQFF.

The rearrangement links TRBV10-3 to TRBJ2-5; 8 nucleotides line up with TRBD1. J was trimmed by 4 bases and V by 2 bases; bases with no gene match: 6. Germline CDR1 and CDR2: ENHRY and SYGVKD. The CDR3 has 15 amino acids. CDR3 DNA: TGTGCCATCAGTGAGACCGGACAGGGTACAGAGACCCAGTACTTC. Residues: CAISETGQGTETQYF.

This clonotype occurred a few times. The chain uses TRBV5-4 and TRBJ2-7, with TRBD2 matching 9 bases. CDR1 is SGHNT and CDR2 is YYREEE in the germline V gene (reference sequence). V was clipped by 1 base and J by 4 bases; unmatched bases: 15. The CDR3 runs 18 residues. The CDR3 protein is CASSLKGGGRAVAYEQYF. As DNA, the CDR3 is TGTGCCAGCAGCTTGAAGGGAGGCGGGAGGGCCGTCGCGTACGAGCAGTACTTC.

This chain joins TRBV7-7 and TRBJ2-7; D assignment may be TRBD1 or TRBD2 (6 bases each). V was trimmed by 8 bases and J by 6 bases, leaving 20 bases between them. The V gene's germline CDR1 is SSHAT and CDR2 FNYEAQ (reference sequence). The CDR3 consists of 14 residues. The DNA for the CDR3 is TGTGCCAGCGACACTGAGTGGGGGGCCGGCGAGCAGTACTTC. Its protein is CASDTEWGAGEQYF.

The rearrangement uses TRBV29-1 and TRBJ2-5, with D unclear. Germline CDR1 reads SQVTM; CDR2 reads ANQGSEA. The V end lost 6 bases, the J end lost 1 base, and 9 bases lay between the germline ends. There are 12 residues in the CDR3. The CDR3 nucleotides read TGCAGCGTGAGACGGGCCCAAGAGACCCAGTACTTC. Translated, it gives CSVRRAQETQYF.

The chain couples TRBV7-2 to TRBJ1-5, with D possibly TRBD1 on 5 matching bases. CDR1 is SGHTA and CDR2 is FQGNSA in the germline V gene. The CDR3 is 13 residues long. Trimming stripped 5 bases from V and 6 bases from J, with 11 bases between. DNA for the CDR3: TGTGCCAGCAGCACGACAGTCCGTCAGCCCCAGCATTTT. It codes for CASSTTVRQPQHF.

CDR3 DNA: TGTGCCAGCAGTGACCCCGGACTGACGATGGGAAACACCATATATTTT. This codes for CASSDPGLTMGNTIYF. The chain employs TRBV28 and TRBJ1-3; D unclear. V was trimmed by 5 bases and J by 4 bases, leaving 18 bases between them. The CDR3 is 16 residues long. Germline CDR1 reads MDHEN; CDR2 reads SYDVKM.

V is TRBV27 and J is TRBJ2-3, with 11 bases matching TRBD2. The germline V gene encodes CDR1 MNHEY and CDR2 SMNVEV (reference sequence). With 6 bases clipped from V and 3 bases from J, the junction kept 8 bases outside the gene matches. The CDR3 has 16 amino acids. CDR3 bases: TGTGCCAGCAGATCCACTAGCGGGAGTGTAACAGATACGCAGTATTTT. This codes for CASRSTSGSVTDTQYF.

In this sample, this clonotype turned up a few times. The V gene is TRBV10-2, the J gene TRBJ2-1, with a weak D call TRBD2 (6 bases). This CDR3 region has 14 residues. V lost 0 bases and J lost 8, with 11 bases in between. From germline, CDR1 is WSHSY and CDR2 SAAADI. The CDR3 sequence: CASSESRESDEQFF. CDR3 bases: TGCGCCAGCAGTGAGTCACGGGAGTCCGATGAGCAGTTCTTC.

This clonotype was found a few times. This sequence joins TRBV7-3 and TRBJ1-1; tentative D call: TRBD1 (5 bases). The CDR3 sequence is 14 residues long. The ends were cut back, 5 bases at V and 1 base at J, with 11 bases in the middle. Germline lookup yields CDR1 SGHTA and CDR2 FQGTGA. The CDR3 bases are TGTGCCAGCAGCCAGGGTCGGGAGAACACTGAAGCTTTCTTT. Its translation is CASSQGRENTEAFF.